A single sample gave rise to the 25 T cell receptor beta chains below, sequenced in a study of T cell clonotyping in hematopoietic cell transplantation. The data were produced by immunoSEQ multiplex PCR, yet TCRdb's version contains in-frame clones alone and is incomplete. The data show 2,000 or so clones, around 79% seen once. Sample: peripheral blood mononuclear cells, taken 30 days after allogeneic stem cell transplant. These receptors all stem from a male patient aged 50 to 59 who had an allogeneic stem cell transplant from an unrelated donor, so the T cells may come from the graft donor. Some clones in this sample may be carry-over from other donors' samples.

The chain combines TRBV5-1 with TRBJ1-3; tentative D call: TRBD1 (5 bases). Germline V gives CDR1 SGHRS, CDR2 YFSETQ. Trimming cost V 2 bases and J 2 bases, with 11 bases left between them. There are 15 residues in the CDR3. The CDR3 is CASSFDGATGNTIYF. CDR3 DNA: TGCGCCAGCAGCTTTGATGGGGCCACTGGAAACACCATATATTTT.

The chain combines TRBV2 with TRBJ1-2; the D gene is possibly TRBD1 (5 bases). Per germline, CDR1 SNHLY and CDR2 FYNNEI. V shed 4 bases and J shed 9 bases, with 18 bases lying between them. The CDR3 is made up of 14 amino acids. The CDR3 DNA reads TGTGCCAGCAGTGTAGGGGTAGACTACGATAGCTACACCTTC. This gives the protein CASSVGVDYDSYTF.

The chain recombines TRBV5-1 with TRBJ1-2; 9 bases map to TRBD1. This CDR3 is 15 amino acids long. V shed 7 bases, J shed 6 bases, and the junction held 13 bases outside the gene matches. CDR1 is SGHRS, CDR2 YFSETQ, per germline. This chain's CDR3 is CASADPGQGIDGYTF. Here the CDR3 DNA reads TGCGCCAGCGCCGATCCGGGACAGGGAATTGATGGCTACACCTTC.

The J gene is TRBJ2-7, the V gene TRBV14; 9 nucleotides line up with TRBD1. The CDR3 totals 15 residues. Germline CDR1 SGHDN, CDR2 FVKESK. V trimming: 0 bases; J trimming: 6 bases; junction bases outside the gene matches: 6. The CDR3 DNA is TGTGCCAGCAGCCAAGATATCACAGGGGGCTTCGAGCAGTACTTC. It yields the protein CASSQDITGGFEQYF.

The chain combines TRBV27 with TRBJ1-5; the D gene is possibly TRBD1 (6 bases). CDR1 and CDR2 from the germline V gene are MNHEY and SMNVEV (reference sequence). Trimming stripped 6 bases from V and 0 bases from J, with 12 bases between. This CDR3 contains 15 residues. The CDR3 nucleotides read TGTGCCAGCAGCACAACAGGGTATAGCAATCAGCCCCAGCATTTT. Translating gives CASSTTGYSNQPQHF.

About this clone itself: Other DNA sequences in this specimen translate into the identical CDR3. V usage is TRBV2 and J usage is TRBJ2-1, with D possibly matching TRBD2 (6 bases). V gave up 5 bases and J gave up 4 bases, with 12 bases separating them. Germline CDR1 SNHLY, CDR2 FYNNEI. The CDR3 sequence is 14 residues long. The CDR3 is CASSPGLSYNEQFF. The CDR3 DNA reads as TGTGCCAGCAGTCCCGGACTATCTTACAATGAGCAGTTCTTC.

This chain connects TRBV30 to TRBJ1-5, with a tentative D call TRBD1 (6 bases). V gave up 5 bases and J gave up 4 bases, with 12 bases separating them. Germline values: CDR1 GTSNPN, CDR2 SVGIG (reference sequence). There are 13 residues in the CDR3. CDR3 sequence reads: CAWGGQQNQPQHF. CDR3 bases: TGTGCCTGGGGAGGACAGCAGAATCAGCCCCAGCATTTT.

The CDR3 coding sequence is TGTGCCAGCAGCCCAACTAGCGGTACCTACGAGCAGTACTTC. Translated, it gives CASSPTSGTYEQYF. The chain recombines TRBV7-3 with TRBJ2-7; 8 nucleotides line up with TRBD2. Germline assignment: CDR1 SGHTA and CDR2 FQGTGA. This CDR3 spans 14 amino acids. The ends lost 5 bases at V and 2 bases at J; junction bases unmatched: 5.

V gene TRBV25-1 combines with J gene TRBJ1-1; D gene ambiguous. Germline CDR1 is MGHDK and CDR2 is SYGVNS. The CDR3 runs to 14 residues. V lost 4 bases, J lost 7 bases, and 16 bases lay in between. CDR3 coding DNA: TGTGCCAGCAGTGGGACGAGGGAGAGTGATGAAGCTTTCTTT. Amino acid sequence: CASSGTRESDEAFF. The complete variable domain, with remaining parts taken from reference TRBV25-1 and TRBJ1-1, reads EADIYQTPRYLVIGTGKKITLECSQTMGHDKMYWYQQDPGMELHLIHYSYGVNSTEKGDLSSESTVSRIRTEHFPLTLESARPSHTSQYLCASSGTRESDEAFFGQGTRLTVV.

This clone was recorded only once. The J gene is TRBJ2-7, the V gene TRBV11-2; D is unclear. In germline, CDR1 is SGHAT, CDR2 FQNNGV. The CDR3 contains 11 residues. V shed 3 bases and J shed 6 bases, with 6 bases lying between them. The CDR3 reads CASSFSPEQYF. DNA of the CDR3: TGTGCCAGCAGCTTTTCTCCCGAGCAGTACTTC.

The rearrangement uses TRBV20-1 and TRBJ2-1; D is unclear. V was trimmed by 5 bases and J by 4 bases, leaving 6 bases between them. The CDR3 runs 11 residues. Germline V gives CDR1 DFQATT, CDR2 SNEGSKA (reference sequence). CDR3 in amino acids: CSAGSYNEQFF. The CDR3 DNA sequence: TGCAGTGCTGGTAGTTACAATGAGCAGTTCTTC.

The chain has TRBV6-1 and TRBJ1-1; weak D call: TRBD1 (6 bases). Between the trimmed V and J ends, which lost 4 bases and 1 base, there was a span of 10 bases. CDR3 length: 14 amino acids. CDR1 is MNHNS, CDR2 SASEGT, per germline. CDR3 in DNA: TGTGCCAGCAGTGTGCCGACAGGGAACACTGAAGCTTTCTTT. It yields the protein CASSVPTGNTEAFF.

The chain links TRBV19 to TRBJ1-3; D remains ambiguous. Germline assignment: CDR1 LNHDA and CDR2 SQIVND (reference sequence). This CDR3 comprises 16 residues. Deletions cut 5 bases from V and 2 bases from J, with 16 bases between. The CDR3 reads CASSSPGREPGNTIYF. CDR3 coding DNA: TGTGCCAGTAGTTCCCCTGGAAGGGAACCTGGAAACACCATATATTTT.

V usage is TRBV10-3 and J usage is TRBJ1-5; no firm D call. This CDR3 has 14 amino acids. V lost 3 bases and J 5 bases, leaving 11 bases between the germline ends. Germline V gene sequence: CDR1 ENHRY, CDR2 SYGVKD. The CDR3 sequence is CAISDGQIYQPQHF. In nucleotides, the CDR3 is TGTGCCATCAGTGACGGTCAAATCTATCAGCCCCAGCATTTT.

The rearrangement uses TRBV5-6 and TRBJ2-2; 12 bases are a match to TRBD2. Trimming at V came to 4 bases and at J to 7 bases, leaving 8 bases not matched to a gene. This CDR3 spans 16 amino acids. Germline V gene data show CDR1 as SGHDT and CDR2 as YYEEEE. The CDR3 bases are TGTGCCAGCAGCGCTGGACTAGCGGGGTCGGGCGGGGAGCTGTTTTTT. Its translation: CASSAGLAGSGGELFF.

CDR3 region: CASSFPGPQQSTGELFF. CDR3 in DNA: TGTGCCAGCAGCTTTCCGGGACCCCAACAGAGCACCGGGGAGCTGTTTTTT. The chain is built from TRBV7-9 and TRBJ2-2; D is possibly TRBD1 or TRBD2 (5 bases each). This CDR3 has 17 amino acids. Trimming removed 3 bases from V and 4 bases from J, with 18 bases in between. CDR1 and CDR2 from the germline V gene are SEHNR and FQNEAQ (reference sequence).

The chain links TRBV5-4 to TRBJ1-2; 7 nucleotides align to TRBD1. This CDR3 is 13 amino acids long. V trimming: 4 bases; J trimming: 5 bases; junction bases outside the gene matches: 5. Germline V gene lookup returns CDR1 SGHNT and CDR2 YYREEE (reference sequence). DNA of the CDR3: TGTGCCAGCAGCCGTCTACAGGGGTATGGCTACACCTTC. Residues: CASSRLQGYGYTF.

The V gene is TRBV28, the J gene TRBJ1-5; 7 bases are a match to TRBD1. The CDR3 covers 17 residues. With 6 bases clipped from V and 0 bases from J, the junction kept 11 bases outside the gene matches. Germline V gene sequence: CDR1 MDHEN, CDR2 SYDVKM. CDR3 amino acids: CASSGRQGYVSNQPQHF. In nucleotides, the CDR3 is TGTGCCAGCAGCGGTCGACAGGGATACGTTAGCAATCAGCCCCAGCATTTT.

The gene calls are TRBV7-2 and TRBJ2-1, with TRBD2 as a possible D gene (5 bases). This CDR3 contains 13 residues. Germline V gives CDR1 SGHTA, CDR2 FQGNSA. Trimming cost V 0 bases and J 15 bases, with 15 bases left between them. The CDR3, as DNA: TGTGCCAGCAGCTTAGCGCTGGAGGCGCCCGGGTTCTTC. Translating gives CASSLALEAPGFF.

V and J are TRBV11-2 and TRBJ1-1; D gene ambiguous. V lost 5 bases to trimming and J lost 0 bases, with 7 bases between them. CDR3 size: 13 residues. From germline, CDR1 is SGHAT and CDR2 FQNNGV. CDR3 loop: CASSQNLNTEAFF. DNA of the CDR3: TGTGCCAGCAGCCAGAACCTGAACACTGAAGCTTTCTTT.

This clone showed up just once. This chain uses TRBV11-1 with TRBJ2-7, with TRBD2 identical over 11 bases. J was trimmed by 4 bases and V by 5 bases; bases with no gene match: 10. Germline CDR1 SGHAT, CDR2 FQDESV (reference sequence). The CDR3 is 16 residues long. CDR3 residues: CASSPPPGLADYEQYF. CDR3 DNA sequence: TGTGCCAGCAGCCCACCCCCGGGACTAGCGGATTACGAGCAGTACTTC. The entire variable domain, with the rest obtained from reference TRBV11-1 and TRBJ2-7, is as follows: EAEVAQSPRYKITEKSQAVAFWCDPISGHATLYWYRQILGQGPELLVQFQDESVVDDSQLPKDRFSAERLKGVDSTLKIQPAELGDSAMYLCASSPPPGLADYEQYFGPGTRLTVT.

The rearrangement links TRBV6-5 to TRBJ2-7; TRBD2 aligns across 9 bases. This CDR3 contains 15 residues. CDR1 MNHEY and CDR2 SVGAGI come from the germline V gene. Trimming removed 0 bases from V and 2 bases from J; junction bases left unmatched: 2. CDR3 region: CASSYSTSGPYEQYF. In DNA, the CDR3 is TGTGCCAGCAGTTACTCTACTAGCGGGCCCTACGAGCAGTACTTC.

The rearrangement joins TRBV2 to TRBJ2-5; D remains ambiguous. CDR3 length: 16 amino acids. V was cut by 2 bases and J by 1 base, with 14 bases left in between. Germline CDR1 reads SNHLY; CDR2 reads FYNNEI. In DNA form, the CDR3 reads TGTGCCAGCAGTGAATCAGAGGAGAGCGCCCAAGAGACCCAGTACTTC. It translates to CASSESEESAQETQYF.

V gene TRBV5-5 combines with J gene TRBJ1-1, with 8 bases aligning to TRBD1. CDR3 length: 14 amino acids. Unmatched junction bases numbered 4, after V lost 0 bases and J lost 6 bases. Germline CDR1 reads SGHKS; CDR2 reads YYEKEE (reference sequence). CDR3 in DNA: TGTGCCAGCAGCTTGGACAGGGGGGTATCTGAAGCTTTCTTT. Protein: CASSLDRGVSEAFF.

This sequence joins TRBV7-9 and TRBJ1-1; D gene uncertain. Germline V gene data show CDR1 as SEHNR and CDR2 as FQNEAQ (reference sequence). The CDR3 sequence is 13 residues long. V lost 3 bases and J 5 bases, leaving 10 bases between the germline ends. CDR3: CASSLLRVTEAFF. The DNA of the CDR3 is TGTGCCAGCAGCTTGTTAAGGGTAACTGAAGCTTTCTTT. Based on the CDR3 plus reference TRBV7-9 and TRBJ1-1, the full variable domain is DTGVSQNPRHKITKRGQNVTFRCDPISEHNRLYWYRQTLGQGPEFLTYFQNEAQLEKSRLLSDRFSAERPKGSFSTLEIQRTEQGDSAMYLCASSLLRVTEAFFGQGTRLTVV.